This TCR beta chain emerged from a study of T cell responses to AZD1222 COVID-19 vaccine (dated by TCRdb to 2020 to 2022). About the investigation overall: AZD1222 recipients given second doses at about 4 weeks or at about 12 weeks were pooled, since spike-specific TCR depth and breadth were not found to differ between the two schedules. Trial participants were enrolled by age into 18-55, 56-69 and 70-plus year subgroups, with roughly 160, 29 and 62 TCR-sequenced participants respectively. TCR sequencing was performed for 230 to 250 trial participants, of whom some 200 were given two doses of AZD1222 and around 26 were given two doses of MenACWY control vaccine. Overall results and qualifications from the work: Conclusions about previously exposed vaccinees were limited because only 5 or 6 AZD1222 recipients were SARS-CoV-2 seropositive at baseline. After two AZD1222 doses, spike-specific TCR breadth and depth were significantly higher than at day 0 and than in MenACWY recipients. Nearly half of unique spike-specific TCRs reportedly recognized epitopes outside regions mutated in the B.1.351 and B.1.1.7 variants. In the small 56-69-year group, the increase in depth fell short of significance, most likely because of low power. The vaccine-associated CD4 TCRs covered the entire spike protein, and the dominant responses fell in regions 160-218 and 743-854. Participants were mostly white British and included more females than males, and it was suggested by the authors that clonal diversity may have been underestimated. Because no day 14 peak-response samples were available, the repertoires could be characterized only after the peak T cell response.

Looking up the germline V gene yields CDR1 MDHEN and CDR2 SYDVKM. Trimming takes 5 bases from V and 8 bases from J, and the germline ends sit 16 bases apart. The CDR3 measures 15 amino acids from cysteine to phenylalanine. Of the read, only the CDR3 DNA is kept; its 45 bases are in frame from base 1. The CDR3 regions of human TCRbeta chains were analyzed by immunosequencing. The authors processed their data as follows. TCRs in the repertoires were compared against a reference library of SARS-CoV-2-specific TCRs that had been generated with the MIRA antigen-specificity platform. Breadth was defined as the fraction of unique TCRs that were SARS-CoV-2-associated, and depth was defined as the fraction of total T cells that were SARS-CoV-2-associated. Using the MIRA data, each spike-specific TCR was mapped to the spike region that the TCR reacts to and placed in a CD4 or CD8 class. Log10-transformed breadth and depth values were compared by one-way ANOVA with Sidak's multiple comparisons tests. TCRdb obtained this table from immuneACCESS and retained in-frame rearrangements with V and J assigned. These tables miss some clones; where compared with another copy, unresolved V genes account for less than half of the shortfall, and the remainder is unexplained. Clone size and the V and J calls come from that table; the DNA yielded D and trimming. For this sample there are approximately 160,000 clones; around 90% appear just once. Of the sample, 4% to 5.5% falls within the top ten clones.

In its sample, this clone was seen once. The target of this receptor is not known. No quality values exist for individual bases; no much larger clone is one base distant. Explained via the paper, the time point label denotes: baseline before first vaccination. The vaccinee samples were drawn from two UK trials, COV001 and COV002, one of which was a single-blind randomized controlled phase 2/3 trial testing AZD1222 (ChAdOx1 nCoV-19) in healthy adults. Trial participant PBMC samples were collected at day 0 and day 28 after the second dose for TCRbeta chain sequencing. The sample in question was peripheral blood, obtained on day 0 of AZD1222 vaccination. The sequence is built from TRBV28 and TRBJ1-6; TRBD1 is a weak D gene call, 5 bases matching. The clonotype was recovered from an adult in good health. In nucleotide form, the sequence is TGTGCCAGCAGTACCTTGGGGGGGTTTGATTCACCCCTCCACTTT. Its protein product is CASSTLGGFDSPLHF.